This T cell receptor (beta chain) was sequenced during a study of CD8 T cells in Susac syndrome (dated by TCRdb to about 2019). For the wider study: Whether CD8+ T cell activation and differentiation in Susac syndrome was antigen driven was tested using repertoire sequencing.

The CDR3 has 15 amino acids, counting the end cysteine and phenylalanine. Solely the CDR3 DNA is kept, with 45 bases framed from the first base. From a lookup of the germline V gene, CDR1 and CDR2 are MNHEY and SVGAGI. The germline V end is reduced by 2 bases and the J end by 3 bases; junction bases left unmatched: 6. The paper as a whole reports these results and caveats: The TCR sequencing and HLA analysis was acknowledged to have included a relatively small number of individuals.

As for this clonotype: Its binding antigen is unknown. Within one base of it there is no much larger clone, and no base qualities were kept.

RNA was extracted with the RNeasy kit and 0.5 to 1 ug was reverse transcribed using random hexamers. TCR beta CDR3 regions were amplified with the immunoSEQ multiplex PCR assay covering 54 Vbeta and 13 Jbeta segments. To correct PCR amplification bias, a synthetic template baseline was used for both primer optimization and computational correction. For the original study's pipeline: Reads were annotated to V, D and J genes per IMGT and analyzed with immunoSEQ Analyzer, keeping only productive sequences. Clonality was calculated as one minus the Shannon entropy normalized by log2 of the number of productive unique sequences. For each patient and control, public and private clones were evaluated within the 100 most prevalent clones. Susac-specific clones were defined as absent from healthy and MS cohorts, about 1,100 published viral clones and other ImmuneACCESS disease sequences. The public reads were reprocessed in TCRdb via fastp at Q25 and MiXCR, keeping in-frame beta chains. Merged by CDR3 protein, the rows form single entries marked with the most common genes and DNA. TCRdb, not the original authors, processed these V and J calls. Across this sample there are about 130,000 distinct CDR3 sequences, with approximately 94% seen only once. The ten largest account for around 0.13% of the sample.

Peripheral blood CD8+ and CD4+ T cells from healthy donors, Susac syndrome patients and multiple sclerosis patients were profiled using high-throughput TCR beta sequencing. Treatment-naive patients with stable or active relapsing-remitting disease fulfilling revised McDonald criteria were used as multiple sclerosis controls. Bulk CD8+ and CD4+ T cells were purified by magnetic negative isolation, whereas CD8+ TEMRA cells were enriched by FACS. Blood was collected in EDTA tubes and processed within 24 hours, with PBMCs isolated through density gradient centrifugation. PBMCs intended for TCR sequencing were frozen in liquid nitrogen and were later thawed in a 37 degrees C water bath. The sorted or isolated CD4+, CD8+ and CD8+ TEMRA cells reached a purity of at least 90%.

The sequenced sample was CD4+ T cells from PBMCs. Recombination linked TRBV6-5 to TRBJ1-2; 7 bases in the junction line up with TRBD1. The receptor comes from a human donor with multiple sclerosis. The CDR3 amino acid sequence is: CASSYLRQGDYGYTF. In nucleotide form, the sequence is TGTGCCAGCAGTTACCTGAGACAGGGCGACTATGGCTACACCTTC.